This record looks at one TCR beta chain sequence and its context. What it recognizes is unknown. V lost 4 bases and J 10 bases, leaving 8 bases between the germline ends. CDR3 length equals 11 residues. The germline CDR1 and CDR2 sequences are LNHDA and SQIVND (reference sequence). The data are from a study of T cell repertoires in ileal Crohn's disease. Turning to the study itself: Every patient was operated on for stricturing (roughly 61%) or penetrating (about 40%) complications. From the resection specimen's proximal margin, biopsies were taken as MI.

The time point was: proximal margin of the surgical specimen (macroscopically non-inflamed). Using immunoSEQ multiplex PCR, the repertoire was profiled, and TCRdb retains in-frame clones only, with some absent. The data show thousands of clones, around four fifths seen once. Study-wide findings and caveats: Clonal expansions were more frequent in active smokers than non-smokers at surgery. Endoscopic recurrence occurred in every patient whose clonality exceeded 26.8%.

This chain uses TRBV19 with TRBJ2-1; D perhaps matches TRBD1 (6 bases). This clonotype originated in an adult with Crohn's disease. Sequencing was performed on ileal tissue. DNA of the CDR3: TGTGCCAGTAGTAGGGGGCTCGAGCAGTTCTTC. This encodes CASSRGLEQFF.